This T cell receptor (beta chain) is drawn from a study of OX40 agonist ivuxolimab in advanced cancers. Across the whole study: Among those enrolled, mean age was 60 years (range roughly 20 to 79) and about 82% were male. It was permissible to have had prior anti-PD-1, anti-PD-L1 or anti-CTLA-4 therapy, and more than 30% had some.

About this clone itself: Its matching antigen is unknown.

Regarding the study as a whole: At 0.1 to 3.0 mg/kg and by week 6, CD4+ and CD8+ T cells in the blood had expanded clonally.

Trimming pared 4 bases from V and 4 bases from J, leaving 8 bases between. The CDR3 covers 12 residues. The germline V gene has CDR1 SEHNR and CDR2 FQNEAQ (reference sequence). Autoimmune disease history or systemic immunosuppression barred patients. Produced via immunoSEQ multiplex PCR; TCRdb's table is partial and in-frame only. The repertoire holds tens of thousands of clones, with 84% as singletons. This clonotype was sampled from an adult with an advanced solid tumor such as melanoma, head and neck, liver or kidney cancer. The sample consisted of CD4+ or CD8+ T cells sorted from blood, taken in a trial of the OX40 agonist ivuxolimab. The chain links TRBV7-9 to TRBJ2-7; D not certain. The CDR3 bases are TGTGCCAGCAGCTCCGTCAGTTACGAGCAGTACTTC. Residues: CASSSVSYEQYF.